These 19 T cell receptor beta chains came from one sample sequenced in a study of blood T cell repertoires in COVID-19 (dated by TCRdb to the early 2020s). The method was the immunoSEQ multiplex PCR assay. What TCRdb holds here is the immuneACCESS table cut down to in-frame rearrangements. Part of the clones is not present; checked against another copy, under half of the missing clones reflect an unresolved V gene, and the others are unexplained. This sample holds 55,000 to 80,000 clones; around four fifths were observed only once. The ten largest clones represent around 6.3% of the sample. Source material: peripheral blood. The origin of the receptors is a human donor in a cohort sampled during active COVID-19.

The gene calls are TRBV6-7 and TRBJ1-1, with a possible D match to TRBD1 (5 bases). TRBV6-7 belongs to the ORF category, with a function that is uncertain. The CDR3 is made up of 15 amino acids. With 0 bases removed from V and 1 base from J, the gap between germline ends came to 9 bases. The CDR3 DNA reads TGTGCCAGCAGTTACTCCCCGACAGAGAACACTGAAGCTTTCTTT. It codes for CASSYSPTENTEAFF.

This clone appeared a few times. The chain joins TRBV18 to TRBJ1-1; 9 bases are a match to TRBD1. The CDR3 covers 14 residues. J lost 4 bases, V lost 2 bases, and 2 bases had no gene match. Per germline, CDR1 KGHSH and CDR2 LQKENI. CDR3 amino acids: CASSPGQGFTEAFF. Written as DNA, the CDR3 is TGTGCCAGCTCACCAGGACAGGGGTTCACTGAAGCTTTCTTT.

This clone was seen more than once but under ten times. The rearrangement uses TRBV4-1 and TRBJ2-7, with D tentatively TRBD2 (6 bases). V lost 0 bases, J lost 8 bases, and 11 bases lay in between. The CDR3 is 13 amino acids. Germline CDR1 is MGHRA and CDR2 is YSYEKL. In nucleotides, the CDR3 is TGCGCCAGCAGCCAAGATAGGAGGGGCCAGCAGTACTTC. Translated: CASSQDRRGQQYF.

The chain links TRBV19 to TRBJ1-1, with D perhaps matching TRBD1 (5 bases). The germline gives CDR1 LNHDA, CDR2 SQIVND (reference sequence). The ends were cut back, 3 bases at V and 7 bases at J, with 9 bases in the middle. The CDR3 is 12 amino acids. The CDR3 DNA reads TGTGCCAGTAGTATCAGGGCCCATGAAGCTTTCTTT. It yields the protein CASSIRAHEAFF.

The J gene is TRBJ1-2, the V gene TRBV30; no clear D gene. CDR3 length: 14 residues. CDR1 is GTSNPN and CDR2 is SVGIG in the germline V gene (reference sequence). V dropped 3 bases and J dropped 7 bases, with 18 bases sitting between them. The CDR3 DNA sequence: TGTGCCTGGAGGCACCGGGGATGGCGGAGTGGCTACACCTTC. Encoded protein: CAWRHRGWRSGYTF.

The rearrangement links TRBV24-1 to TRBJ2-2, with D perhaps matching TRBD1 (6 bases). Germline V gives CDR1 KGHDR, CDR2 SFDVKD. V was trimmed by 4 bases and J by 2 bases, leaving 10 bases between them. The CDR3 sequence is 15 residues long. The chain's CDR3 is CATSEGQTNTGELFF. CDR3 DNA sequence: TGTGCCACCAGTGAGGGACAAACTAACACCGGGGAGCTGTTTTTT.

This clone came up a few times. The gene calls are TRBV6-5 and TRBJ1-5; perhaps TRBD1 as D (5 bases). The V and J ends lost 1 base and 5 bases respectively, with 9 bases between them. The CDR3 sequence is 14 residues long. Germline V gene data show CDR1 as MNHEY and CDR2 as SVGAGI. The CDR3 nucleotides read TGTGCCAGCAGTTACTACGGGGGAGATCAGCCCCAGCATTTT. It translates to CASSYYGGDQPQHF.

The chain couples TRBV21-1 to TRBJ2-7; the table calls TRBD2, which could not be checked here. TRBV21-1 is deemed a pseudogene. There are 14 residues in the CDR3. The CDR3 sequence: CASSSLAGVVEQYF. CDR3 nucleotides: TGTGCCAGCAGCAGCCTAGCGGGGGTGGTGGAGCAGTACTTC.

V and J are TRBV20-1 and TRBJ2-5; possible D gene TRBD1, 5 bases. Deletions cut 3 bases from V and 4 bases from J, with 18 bases between. The CDR3 sequence is 15 residues long. CDR1 and CDR2 from the germline V gene are DFQATT and SNEGSKA (reference sequence). The CDR3 DNA reads as TGCAGTGCTAGTCCTCCCCAGGGTCTCGTAGAGACCCAGTACTTC. Amino acid sequence: CSASPPQGLVETQYF.

This chain joins TRBV10-1 and TRBJ1-1, with 10 bases matching TRBD1. V shed 7 bases, J shed 6 bases, and the junction held 5 bases outside the gene matches. From germline, CDR1 is WNHNN and CDR2 SYGVQD (reference sequence). The length of the CDR3 is 13 residues. This CDR3 reads CASNDRGQSEAFF. In DNA, the CDR3 is TGCGCCAGCAATGACAGGGGGCAGTCTGAAGCTTTCTTT.

The chain links TRBV5-1 to TRBJ2-1, with D perhaps TRBD2 (5 bases). Trimming stripped 1 base from V and 4 bases from J, with 18 bases between. The CDR3 is 17 residues long. Germline V CDR1 and CDR2: SGHRS, YFSETQ. CDR3 DNA: TGCGCCAGCAGCTTGAGCATAAGCGGATCCCCGTACAATGAGCAGTTCTTC. Its translation is CASSLSISGSPYNEQFF.

This clone came up once. V and J are TRBV7-3 and TRBJ2-7; 7 bases match TRBD2. The germline V gene encodes CDR1 SGHTA and CDR2 FQGTGA. CDR3 size: 17 residues. V was pared by 1 base and J by 1 base, with 10 bases of the junction left unmatched. The CDR3 DNA reads as TGTGCCAGCAGCTTAATTCCGGGGGGTTGGAAATCCTACGAGCAGTACTTC. This sequence encodes CASSLIPGGWKSYEQYF.

J is TRBJ2-1 and V is TRBV5-4, with 13 nucleotides matching TRBD2. The germline V gene has CDR1 SGHNT and CDR2 YYREEE (reference sequence). The CDR3 runs to 16 residues. With V trimmed by 4 bases and J by 2 bases, 3 bases remained unmatched. The CDR3: CASSMGLAGTYNEQFF. CDR3 nucleotides: TGTGCCAGCAGCATGGGACTAGCGGGAACCTACAATGAGCAGTTCTTC.

V gene TRBV7-9 combines with J gene TRBJ1-3; 7 bases align to TRBD1. The germline V gene encodes CDR1 SEHNR and CDR2 FQNEAQ (reference sequence). V was clipped by 5 bases and J by 3 bases; unmatched bases: 4. CDR3 length: 14 amino acids. The CDR3 protein is CASSQAGGGNTIYF. The CDR3 DNA is TGTGCCAGCAGCCAAGCAGGGGGTGGAAACACCATATATTTT. Together with reference TRBV7-9 and TRBJ1-3, the CDR3 gives the full variable domain: DTGVSQNPRHKITKRGQNVTFRCDPISEHNRLYWYRQTLGQGPEFLTYFQNEAQLEKSRLLSDRFSAERPKGSFSTLEIQRTEQGDSAMYLCASSQAGGGNTIYFGEGSWLTVV.

The chain recombines TRBV5-8 with TRBJ1-1, with 8 bases aligning to TRBD1. V was clipped by 5 bases and J by 3 bases; unmatched bases: 6. This CDR3 has 14 amino acids. The germline gives CDR1 SGHTS, CDR2 YDEGEE. CDR3 sequence reads: CASRRRQGYTEAFF. The DNA for the CDR3 is TGTGCCAGCAGACGCCGACAGGGGTACACTGAAGCTTTCTTT.

The chain carries TRBV5-1 and TRBJ2-7; TRBD1 might be the D (5 bases). The CDR3 length is 13 residues. The germline V and J ends were trimmed by 2 bases and 4 bases, with 10 bases remaining between them. Germline values: CDR1 SGHRS, CDR2 YFSETQ. CDR3: CASSLQVGYEQYF. CDR3 DNA: TGCGCCAGCAGCTTACAGGTTGGGTACGAGCAGTACTTC.

The DNA for the CDR3 is TGTGCCAGCAGCGTCCGAGCGGGGATCACCGGGGAGCTGTTTTTT. Protein: CASSVRAGITGELFF. V usage is TRBV9 and J usage is TRBJ2-2; 7 bases agree with TRBD2. V gave up 2 bases and J gave up 4 bases; unmatched junction bases: 5. The CDR3 spans 15 residues. Germline lookup yields CDR1 SGDLS and CDR2 YYNGEE.

This clone showed up just a few times. The chain links TRBV6-5 to TRBJ2-3, with D possibly being TRBD2 (7 bases). V lost 8 bases and J 4 bases, leaving 19 bases between the germline ends. CDR3 length: 15 amino acids. Germline V gene data show CDR1 as MNHEY and CDR2 as SVGAGI. In DNA form, the CDR3 reads TGTGCCAGCGGACCCACGGAGGGGGGGTCAGATACGCAGTATTTT. Encoded protein: CASGPTEGGSDTQYF.

The table lists this clone with a count of one. The rearrangement links TRBV27 to TRBJ2-5; D uncertain. V was shortened by 3 bases and J by 5 bases, with 13 bases between the two germline ends. The CDR3 contains 14 residues. CDR1 MNHEY and CDR2 SMNVEV come from the germline V gene (reference sequence). CDR3 in DNA: TGTGCCAGCAGTTTCCGCCCTGACGGGGAGACCCAGTACTTC. This translates into CASSFRPDGETQYF.